Each of the 24 T cell receptor beta chains below was sequenced from the same sample in a study of cytomegalovirus exposure and HLA in healthy donors (dated by TCRdb to the late 2010s). Library method: the immunoSEQ multiplex PCR assay. For the multiplex PCR, a mixture combining 60 forward primers for TCR Vbeta segments and 13 reverse primers for TCR Jbeta segments was used. In its TCRdb copy, this immuneACCESS table keeps in-frame sequences only and misses some clones. Where compared with another copy, unresolved V genes explain less than half of these, and the others have no known cause. The table for this sample lists 150,000 to 200,000 clones; roughly 87% of them were counted only once. In total, the top ten clones hold more than 0.2% of the sample. The sequenced material came from PBMCs. Receptors originate from a girl under three years old in good health and CMV-seronegative.

J is TRBJ1-5 and V is TRBV30, with D unresolved. Germline CDR1 GTSNPN, CDR2 SVGIG (reference sequence). CDR3 size: 14 residues. V dropped 5 bases and J dropped 3 bases, with 14 bases sitting between them. The CDR3 sequence is CAWAVGVYNQPQHF. As DNA, the CDR3 is TGTGCCTGGGCTGTCGGGGTGTACAATCAGCCCCAGCATTTT. Drawing the rest from reference TRBV30 and TRBJ1-5, the complete variable domain is SQTIHQWPATLVQPVGSPLSLECTVEGTSNPNLYWYRQAAGRGLQLLFYSVGIGQISSEVPQNLSASRPQDRQFILSSKKLLLSDSGFYLCAWAVGVYNQPQHFGDGTRLSIL.

The chain couples TRBV30 to TRBJ2-1, with TRBD2 matching over 8 bases. There are 15 residues in the CDR3. After removal of 4 bases from V and 4 bases from J, the junction contained 9 bases not matched to a gene. CDR1 GTSNPN and CDR2 SVGIG come from the germline V gene (reference sequence). This CDR3 is CAWNAGTSSYNEQFF. CDR3 DNA sequence: TGTGCCTGGAACGCGGGGACTAGTTCTTACAATGAGCAGTTCTTC.

V gene TRBV11-2 combines with J gene TRBJ2-5; 9 bases align to TRBD1. The J call may be mistaken, given a closer DNA end match to TRBJ2-7. This CDR3 is built from 14 residues. The germline gives CDR1 SGHAT, CDR2 FQNNGV. CDR3 bases: TGTGCCAGCAGCCCTGGGACAGGGCCCTACGAGCAGTACTTC. This sequence encodes CASSPGTGPYEQYF.

The chain links TRBV7-6 to TRBJ2-3, with 8 positions matching TRBD2. Trimming removed 2 bases from V and 8 bases from J; junction bases left unmatched: 9. CDR3 length: 15 residues. Germline-derived CDR1 and CDR2 are SGHVS and FNYEAQ. CDR3 sequence reads: CASSLTSGGAATQYF. The CDR3 DNA reads TGTGCCAGCAGCTTAACTTCGGGGGGGGCAGCTACGCAGTATTTT.

V and J are TRBV5-4 and TRBJ2-4; perhaps TRBD2 as D (5 bases). V lost 1 base and J lost 1, with 9 bases in between. This CDR3 contains 15 residues. Germline loops: CDR1 SGHNT, CDR2 YYREEE (reference sequence). CDR3 region: CASSLPGGAKNIQYF. Written as DNA, the CDR3 is TGTGCCAGCAGCTTGCCAGGAGGTGCCAAAAACATTCAGTACTTC.

This clone was seen more than once but under ten times. The chain combines TRBV10-3 with TRBJ1-1, with 8 bases that match TRBD1. CDR3 size: 15 residues. V was pared by 2 bases and J by 5 bases, with 7 bases of the junction left unmatched. Germline loops: CDR1 ENHRY, CDR2 SYGVKD. CDR3: CAISEAGQGVTEAFF. In DNA, the CDR3 is TGTGCCATCAGTGAGGCAGGACAGGGAGTAACTGAAGCTTTCTTT.

J is TRBJ2-1 and V is TRBV7-8; 8 positions match TRBD2. V was clipped by 6 bases and J by 0 bases; unmatched bases: 10. The CDR3 is made up of 17 amino acids. Germline V lookup: CDR1 SGHVS, CDR2 FQNEAQ. CDR3 sequence reads: CASRGTRGTSSYNEQFF. CDR3 in DNA: TGTGCCAGCAGAGGGACTAGGGGGACGAGCTCCTACAATGAGCAGTTCTTC.

The V call is TRBV4-1, the J call TRBJ1-6, with 8 nucleotides matching TRBD1. Germline V gene sequence: CDR1 MGHRA, CDR2 YSYEKL. CDR3 size: 17 residues. V trimming: 0 bases; J trimming: 4 bases; junction bases outside the gene matches: 5. DNA for the CDR3: TGCGCCAGCAGCCAAGATCTTAACAGGGGGTATAATTCACCCCTCCACTTT. Translating gives CASSQDLNRGYNSPLHF.

V gene TRBV5-1 combines with J gene TRBJ2-7; D remains ambiguous. V was cut by 1 base and J by 7 bases, with 12 bases left in between. There are 13 residues in the CDR3. Germline values: CDR1 SGHRS, CDR2 YFSETQ. The chain's CDR3 is CASSLTASGEQYF. CDR3 coding DNA: TGCGCCAGCAGCTTGACGGCTAGTGGGGAGCAGTACTTC.

The CDR3 DNA reads TGTGCCAGCAGCTTACCAGGGGGAGGTGGCTACACCTTC. This codes for CASSLPGGGGYTF. V and J are TRBV7-3 and TRBJ1-2; 7 bases align to TRBD1. The V and J ends lost 2 bases and 7 bases, in that order; junction bases with no gene match: 4. The V gene's germline CDR1 is SGHTA and CDR2 FQGTGA. The CDR3 totals 13 residues. Variable domain in full (rest from reference TRBV7-3 and TRBJ1-2): GAGVSQTPSNKVTEKGKYVELRCDPISGHTALYWYRQSLGQGPEFLIYFQGTGAADDSGLPNDRFFAVRPEGSVSTLKIQRTERGDSAVYLCASSLPGGGGYTFGSGTRLTVV.

The CDR3 DNA follows: TGTGCCAGCAGCTTAGGTCCTGGGGGGGGCACAACTAATGAAAAACTGTTTTTT. Translated: CASSLGPGGGTTNEKLFF. The gene calls are TRBV7-2 and TRBJ1-4, with D possibly being TRBD1 (6 bases). The V and J ends lost 1 base and 0 bases respectively, with 15 bases between them. The CDR3 is 18 amino acids. Germline V gene data show CDR1 as SGHTA and CDR2 as FQGNSA.

A single count supports this clone. This chain links TRBV9 with TRBJ2-1; D is possibly TRBD1 (6 bases). The CDR3 spans 15 residues. The V gene's germline CDR1 is SGDLS and CDR2 YYNGEE. V gave up 0 bases and J gave up 6 bases, with 13 bases separating them. CDR3 nucleotides: TGTGCCAGCAGCGTAGCCGTAGGGACACCCAATGAGCAGTTCTTC. It is translated as CASSVAVGTPNEQFF. Using reference TRBV9 and TRBJ2-1 for the parts outside the CDR3, the full variable domain is DSGVTQTPKHLITATGQRVTLRCSPRSGDLSVYWYQQSLDQGLQFLIQYYNGEERAKGNILERFSAQQFPDLHSELNLSSLELGDSALYFCASSVAVGTPNEQFFGPGTRLTVL.

The chain uses TRBV2 and TRBJ2-7; D might be TRBD2 (7 bases). CDR1 SNHLY and CDR2 FYNNEI come from the germline V gene. The CDR3 loop spans 16 amino acids. V was clipped by 6 bases and J by 3 bases, with 21 bases between them. CDR3 in amino acids: CASRSPRGGGFYEQYF. The CDR3 DNA reads as TGTGCCAGCAGGAGCCCGCGAGGGGGGGGGTTCTACGAGCAGTACTTC.

This sequence joins TRBV18 and TRBJ1-5, with 7 bases fitting TRBD1. Losses at the gene ends were 4 bases for V and 4 bases for J; bases not matched to a gene: 4. From germline, CDR1 is KGHSH and CDR2 LQKENI. This CDR3 has 14 residues. The CDR3 DNA is TGTGCCAGCTCACGGGACAGTGGGAATCAGCCCCAGCATTTT. Amino acid sequence: CASSRDSGNQPQHF. Full variable domain (outside the CDR3, taken from reference TRBV18 and TRBJ1-5): NAGVMQNPRHLVRRRGQEARLRCSPMKGHSHVYWYRQLPEEGLKFMVYLQKENIIDESGMPKERFSAEFPKEGPSILRIQQVVRGDSAAYFCASSRDSGNQPQHFGDGTRLSIL.

This clone has just a few counts. In DNA, the CDR3 is TGTGCCAGCAGTCCAACAGTAGTCTATGGCTACACCTTC. It codes for CASSPTVVYGYTF. The chain has TRBV6-1 and TRBJ1-2; D call uncertain. CDR1 MNHNS and CDR2 SASEGT come from the germline V gene. Trimming took off 5 bases at V and 4 bases at J, with 11 bases between the two ends. The CDR3 spans 13 residues.

This chain connects TRBV5-1 to TRBJ2-3; 10 nucleotides align to TRBD2. Per germline, CDR1 SGHRS and CDR2 YFSETQ. Germline trimming cut 4 bases from V and 6 bases from J; bases unmatched to any gene: 8. The CDR3 consists of 15 residues. The CDR3 DNA sequence: TGCGCCAGCAGCGTAGGACTAGCGGATGGGGATACGCAGTATTTT. The encoded protein is CASSVGLADGDTQYF.

This clone was counted once. The chain joins TRBV5-1 to TRBJ1-4, with D perhaps TRBD1 (6 bases). The CDR3 has 15 amino acids. Trimming removed 4 bases at V and 6 bases at J, with 16 bases between. Germline loops: CDR1 SGHRS, CDR2 YFSETQ. The CDR3 reads CASSGTGTRDEKLFF. The CDR3 DNA reads TGCGCCAGCAGCGGAACCGGGACACGGGATGAAAAACTGTTTTTT.

This sequence joins TRBV7-2 and TRBJ2-1, with TRBD2 as a possible D gene (5 bases). Trimming shortened V by 3 bases and J by 0 bases, and 18 bases separated the two germline ends. This CDR3 spans 18 amino acids. Germline-derived CDR1 and CDR2 are SGHTA and FQGNSA. Written as DNA, the CDR3 is TGTGCCAGCAGCTTCTCTTATAGCGCTTCCAGCTCCTACAATGAGCAGTTCTTC. This translates into CASSFSYSASSSYNEQFF.

The V gene is TRBV12-5, the J gene TRBJ2-2; TRBD2 matches 7 bases. This CDR3 comprises 16 residues. Germline V lookup: CDR1 LGHNT, CDR2 FRNRAP. The ends lost 1 base at V and 5 bases at J; junction bases unmatched: 7. CDR3 sequence reads: CASGLGLAHNTGELFF. CDR3 DNA sequence: TGTGCTAGTGGTTTGGGACTAGCTCACAATACCGGGGAGCTGTTTTTT.

The V gene is TRBV7-7, the J gene TRBJ2-1; 7 nucleotides align to TRBD2. With 5 bases clipped from V and 4 bases from J, the junction kept 8 bases outside the gene matches. The CDR3 covers 15 residues. Germline CDR1 SSHAT, CDR2 FNYEAQ (reference sequence). The CDR3 DNA reads TGTGCCAGCAGCCCCGGCGTTAGCGGGTACAATGAGCAGTTCTTC. Its protein product is CASSPGVSGYNEQFF.

This clone has a single count. The genes are TRBV27 and TRBJ2-1; TRBD2 agrees at 13 bases. The junction had 13 bases not matched to a gene; V was cut back by 5 bases and J by 0 bases. CDR1 and CDR2 from the germline V gene are MNHEY and SMNVEV (reference sequence). This CDR3 spans 20 amino acids. The CDR3 loop reads CASSTGGLLAGGSSYNEQFF. As DNA, the CDR3 is TGTGCCAGCAGTACAGGGGGCCTACTAGCGGGGGGGAGCTCCTACAATGAGCAGTTCTTC.

In its sample, this clone was seen once. This rearrangement joins TRBV4-3 to TRBJ2-7; 11 positions agree with TRBD2. There are 14 residues in the CDR3. J was trimmed by 4 bases and V by 3 bases; bases with no gene match: 2. From germline, CDR1 is LGHNA and CDR2 YSLEER. The CDR3 region is CASSQGLAVYEQYF. CDR3 nucleotides: TGCGCCAGCAGCCAGGGACTAGCGGTTTACGAGCAGTACTTC.

The chain has TRBV5-6 and TRBJ2-7; D is unresolved. The V end was cut by 4 bases, the J end by 3 bases, with 17 bases between. The CDR3 totals 15 residues. Germline-derived CDR1 and CDR2 are SGHDT and YYEEEE. Here the CDR3 DNA reads TGTGCCAGCAGCCGCCCCGCCGGAGCATTCTACGAGCAGTACTTC. Its translation is CASSRPAGAFYEQYF.

The rearrangement uses TRBV5-1 and TRBJ1-4; a possible D gene is TRBD1 (5 bases). Trimming pared 0 bases from V and 8 bases from J, leaving 14 bases between. Germline assignment: CDR1 SGHRS and CDR2 YFSETQ. This CDR3 comprises 15 residues. In nucleotides, the CDR3 is TGCGCCAGCAGCTTGGTTCAGGGAATGGGCGAAAAACTGTTTTTT. Translated, it gives CASSLVQGMGEKLFF.